This paragraph reports one T cell receptor (beta chain). This specimen comes from a study of control samples from healthy donors and cancer patients. V was trimmed by 5 bases and J by 3 bases, leaving 11 bases between them. The CDR3 consists of 14 residues. The V gene's germline CDR1 is SGHTA and CDR2 FQGNSA. The table came from immunoSEQ multiplex PCR; TCRdb's copy has only in-frame clones and leaves some out. The table has approximately 50,000 clones, 90% to 95% seen once. The sequencing input was blood. This sequence was found in a man aged 25 to 40 in good health. The chain links TRBV7-2 to TRBJ1-5, with D possibly TRBD1 on 5 matching bases. CDR3 DNA: TGTGCCAGCAGCGTCCGGGACTCCAATCAGCCCCAGCATTTT. Protein: CASSVRDSNQPQHF.